One and the same sample provided the 31 T cell receptor beta chains below, sequenced in a study of T cell responses to AZD1222 COVID-19 vaccine. This table comes from immunoSEQ multiplex PCR, and its TCRdb copy is limited to in-frame clones, with some not included. The table records about 100,000 clones, around 90% of them present only once. The material was peripheral blood, obtained 28 days after the second AZD1222 dose. The receptors originated from an adult who received the AZD1222 COVID-19 vaccine.

The V and J genes are TRBV14 and TRBJ1-2; 9 positions match TRBD1. CDR1 is SGHDN, CDR2 FVKESK, per germline. The V and J ends lost 7 bases and 6 bases, in that order; junction bases with no gene match: 12. The CDR3 is 15 amino acids. This chain's CDR3 is CASTQGQGPTDGYTF. Here the CDR3 DNA reads TGTGCCAGCACCCAGGGACAGGGCCCAACTGATGGCTACACCTTC. Combining the CDR3 with reference TRBV14 and TRBJ1-2 gives the whole variable domain EAGVTQFPSHSVIEKGQTVTLRCDPISGHDNLYWYRRVMGKEIKFLLHFVKESKQDESGMPNNRFLAERTGGTYSTLKVQPAELEDSGVYFCASTQGQGPTDGYTFGSGTRLTVV.

This clone was observed a handful of times. In DNA form, the CDR3 reads TGCGCCAGCAGCCAACCGGGACAGGGGCCGTCTTCACCCCTCCACTTT. This sequence encodes CASSQPGQGPSSPLHF. V usage is TRBV4-1 and J usage is TRBJ1-6, with TRBD1 identical over 10 bases. From germline, CDR1 is MGHRA and CDR2 YSYEKL. With 2 bases clipped from V and 9 bases from J, the junction kept 7 bases outside the gene matches. The CDR3 length is 16 residues.

The V and J genes are TRBV6-5 and TRBJ1-2; TRBD1 is a possible D gene (5 bases). The CDR3 sequence is 13 residues long. Trimming took off 2 bases at V and 8 bases at J, with 12 bases between the two ends. Germline CDR1 and CDR2: MNHEY and SVGAGI. The CDR3 loop reads CASSYERGDGYTF. DNA for the CDR3: TGTGCCAGCAGTTACGAGAGGGGCGACGGCTACACCTTC.

V and J are TRBV6-5 and TRBJ2-1, with a weak D call TRBD2 (5 bases). With 7 bases removed from V and 0 bases from J, the gap between germline ends came to 7 bases. Looked up from germline, CDR1 is MNHEY and CDR2 is SVGAGI. The CDR3 length is 13 residues. The CDR3 loop is CASTRGSYNEQFF. The CDR3 DNA follows: TGTGCCAGCACCCGGGGCTCCTACAATGAGCAGTTCTTC.

The chain employs TRBV28 and TRBJ2-1; 12 bases fit TRBD2. Germline CDR1 reads MDHEN; CDR2 reads SYDVKM. CDR3 size: 15 residues. Trimming cost V 6 bases and J 4 bases; bases outside gene matches: 4. The CDR3: CASSSSGGGYNEQFF. CDR3 sequence (DNA): TGTGCCAGCAGCTCTAGCGGGGGGGGTTACAATGAGCAGTTCTTC.

This clone was counted a few times. V usage is TRBV6-1 and J usage is TRBJ2-5, with unresolved D. Trimming removed 2 bases from V and 5 bases from J, with 6 bases in between. Germline-derived CDR1 and CDR2 are MNHNS and SASEGT. The CDR3 extends over 12 amino acids. The CDR3 loop reads CASSELRETQYF. In nucleotides, the CDR3 is TGTGCCAGCAGTGAACTCCGGGAGACCCAGTACTTC.

The chain employs TRBV30 and TRBJ1-2; TRBD1 might be the D (5 bases). Looked up from germline, CDR1 is GTSNPN and CDR2 is SVGIG (reference sequence). The CDR3 is 13 amino acids. V shed 4 bases and J shed 4 bases, with 13 bases lying between them. The CDR3 nucleotides are TGTGCCTGGACTCCGGGGCCGACCTATGGCTACACCTTC. It specifies CAWTPGPTYGYTF.

This clone was seen once. V usage is TRBV19 and J usage is TRBJ1-4; D perhaps matches TRBD1 (5 bases). Trimming shortened V by 5 bases and J by 1 base, and 11 bases separated the two germline ends. CDR1 is LNHDA, CDR2 SQIVND, per germline (reference sequence). The CDR3 covers 15 residues. The DNA for the CDR3 is TGTGCCAGTAGTGCCGCCACAGGAACTAATGAAAAACTGTTTTTT. Encoded protein: CASSAATGTNEKLFF.

V is TRBV27 and J is TRBJ2-1; possible D gene TRBD2, 6 bases. Looked up from germline, CDR1 is MNHEY and CDR2 is SMNVEV (reference sequence). This CDR3 is built from 15 residues. V was pared by 0 bases and J by 4 bases, with 10 bases between. CDR3 nucleotides: TGTGCCAGCAGTTTATCGGGAGGTCCTTACAATGAGCAGTTCTTC. Protein product: CASSLSGGPYNEQFF.

The chain has TRBV11-3 and TRBJ2-7, with 7 bases identical to TRBD2. The CDR3 runs to 14 residues. The germline CDR1 and CDR2 sequences are SGHNT and YENEEA. V lost 5 bases to trimming and J lost 5 bases; unmatched junction nucleotides: 9. This chain's CDR3 is CASSPGGGVHEQYF. CDR3 nucleotide sequence: TGTGCCAGCAGCCCTGGGGGGGGAGTCCACGAGCAGTACTTC.

This chain links TRBV6-2 or TRBV6-3 with TRBJ1-5; D uncertain. Looked up from germline, CDR1 is MNHEY and CDR2 is SVGEGT. The CDR3 is made up of 12 amino acids. V lost 0 bases, J lost 7 bases, and 4 bases lay in between. DNA of the CDR3: TGTGCCAGCAGTTACTCGAAACAGCCCCAGCATTTT. Translated: CASSYSKQPQHF.

V usage is TRBV14 and J usage is TRBJ1-4; D might be TRBD1 (5 bases). The CDR3 runs 16 residues. Germline lookup yields CDR1 SGHDN and CDR2 FVKESK. V was clipped by 3 bases and J by 0 bases, with 11 bases between them. The CDR3 nucleotides read TGTGCCAGCAGCCAGGGGACCTCTGCAACTAATGAAAAACTGTTTTTT. Translated, it gives CASSQGTSATNEKLFF. The whole variable domain, remainder taken from reference TRBV14 and TRBJ1-4, is EAGVTQFPSHSVIEKGQTVTLRCDPISGHDNLYWYRRVMGKEIKFLLHFVKESKQDESGMPNNRFLAERTGGTYSTLKVQPAELEDSGVYFCASSQGTSATNEKLFFGSGTQLSVL.

The sample holds a few counts of this clone. This chain uses TRBV6-4 with TRBJ2-3; tentatively, D is TRBD1 (7 bases). The CDR3 runs to 16 residues. Between the trimmed V and J ends, which lost 7 bases and 4 bases, there was a span of 21 bases. The germline gives CDR1 MRHNA, CDR2 SNTAGT. CDR3: CASTPSAGGSSDTQYF. The CDR3 DNA sequence: TGTGCCAGCACCCCCTCGGCAGGGGGGAGTTCAGATACGCAGTATTTT.

The chain employs TRBV28 and TRBJ2-6, with TRBD1 as a possible D gene (5 bases). V gave up 10 bases and J gave up 0 bases, with 7 bases separating them. The CDR3 consists of 13 residues. From germline, CDR1 is MDHEN and CDR2 SYDVKM. Here the CDR3 reads CATRVSGANVLTF. DNA for the CDR3: TGTGCCACCAGGGTCTCTGGGGCCAACGTCCTGACTTTC.

CDR3 residues: CASSWDRGTEAFF. The CDR3 DNA is TGTGCCAGCAGTTGGGACAGGGGCACTGAAGCTTTCTTT. V usage is TRBV12-3 or TRBV12-4 and J usage is TRBJ1-1; 10 bases match TRBD1. Unmatched junction bases numbered 0, after V lost 4 bases and J lost 4 bases. The CDR3 spans 13 residues.

The chain uses TRBV19 and TRBJ1-2, with unresolved D. The V gene lost 4 bases and the J gene lost 6 bases, with 12 bases spanning the gap. This CDR3 contains 13 residues. Germline V lookup: CDR1 LNHDA, CDR2 SQIVND (reference sequence). The CDR3 DNA sequence: TGTGCCAGTAGTAATGGAGTCACCGATGGCTACACCTTC. Its protein product is CASSNGVTDGYTF.

The rearrangement uses TRBV10-3 and TRBJ1-4; 8 nucleotides match TRBD1. The germline CDR1 and CDR2 sequences are ENHRY and SYGVKD. V dropped 0 bases and J dropped 10; count of bases not matched to a gene: 7. The CDR3 has 15 amino acids. CDR3 coding DNA: TGTGCCATCAGTGAGTCTTCAGGGGGCGCAGGAAAACTGTTTTTT. Amino acids: CAISESSGGAGKLFF.

This chain connects TRBV4-3 to TRBJ2-7; 10 nucleotides match TRBD2. The junction had 9 bases not matched to a gene; V was cut back by 3 bases and J by 7 bases. The CDR3 totals 15 residues. Germline V gives CDR1 LGHNA, CDR2 YSLEER. This CDR3 reads CASSQEAGGQREQYF. CDR3 coding DNA: TGCGCCAGCAGCCAGGAAGCGGGAGGGCAGAGAGAGCAGTACTTC.

The chain carries TRBV5-6 and TRBJ2-3; D remains unclear. With 4 bases removed from V and 3 bases from J, the gap between germline ends came to 12 bases. Germline CDR1 SGHDT, CDR2 YYEEEE. The CDR3 is 14 residues long. The DNA of the CDR3 is TGTGCCAGCAGCGGAGCTACTTTTACAGATACGCAGTATTTT. Translated: CASSGATFTDTQYF.

The rearrangement joins TRBV5-1 to TRBJ1-3; D not resolved. V was shortened by 0 bases and J by 4 bases, with 8 bases between the two germline ends. CDR3 length equals 14 residues. The germline CDR1 and CDR2 sequences are SGHRS and YFSETQ. CDR3 residues: CASSLDGIGNTIYF. CDR3 DNA sequence: TGCGCCAGCAGCTTGGATGGGATCGGAAACACCATATATTTT.

There are a few counts of this clone. The V gene is TRBV5-1, the J gene TRBJ2-3; the D is unclear. This CDR3 has 13 residues. V was trimmed by 0 bases and J by 0 bases, leaving 2 bases between them. The V gene's germline CDR1 is SGHRS and CDR2 YFSETQ. The chain's CDR3 is CASSLGSTDTQYF. In DNA, the CDR3 is TGCGCCAGCAGCTTGGGGAGCACAGATACGCAGTATTTT.

The chain links TRBV5-1 to TRBJ2-5, with D possibly TRBD2 on 6 matching bases. Trimming removed 4 bases from V and 5 bases from J, with 21 bases in between. In germline, CDR1 is SGHRS, CDR2 YFSETQ. The CDR3 consists of 16 residues. CDR3 bases: TGCGCCAGCAGCCCGGGCGGGACCTCAGCAGAGGAGACCCAGTACTTC. Its protein is CASSPGGTSAEETQYF.

This clone was counted once. V usage is TRBV7-6 and J usage is TRBJ1-6; TRBD1 matches 9 bases. This CDR3 spans 14 amino acids. Trimming cost V 5 bases and J 8 bases; bases outside gene matches: 4. Germline V gene lookup returns CDR1 SGHVS and CDR2 FNYEAQ. In DNA form, the CDR3 reads TGTGCCAGCAGCCTTACAGGGGGCTATTCACCCCTCCACTTT. Translation gives CASSLTGGYSPLHF.

The chain links TRBV6-9 to TRBJ2-2; 11 bases are a match to TRBD2. CDR1 and CDR2 (germline): MNHGY, SVAAGI. V lost 4 bases, J lost 1 base, and 2 bases stayed unmatched. The CDR3 has 16 residues. CDR3 loop: CASSLAGGKNTGELFF. CDR3 coding DNA: TGTGCCAGCAGTTTAGCGGGGGGGAAGAACACCGGGGAGCTGTTTTTT.

This chain connects TRBV28 to TRBJ2-5; TRBD2 matches 9 bases. The CDR3 totals 16 residues. Losses at the gene ends were 7 bases for V and 4 bases for J; bases not matched to a gene: 13. Germline loops: CDR1 MDHEN, CDR2 SYDVKM. In nucleotides, the CDR3 is TGTGCCAGCACCCTCAGTGCGGGGGGGCCTGGAGAGACCCAGTACTTC. This codes for CASTLSAGGPGETQYF.

This clone came up a few times. The chain joins TRBV6-2 or TRBV6-3 to TRBJ2-2, with no clear D. CDR3 length equals 17 residues. V lost 0 bases and J 1 base, leaving 12 bases between the germline ends. From germline, CDR1 is MNHEY and CDR2 SVGEGT. CDR3 residues: CASSYSALLRNTGELFF. The CDR3 nucleotides are TGTGCCAGCAGTTACTCGGCACTCCTGAGGAACACCGGGGAGCTGTTTTTT.

The CDR3 region has the DNA TGTGCCAGCAGTTTAACCTCGGACAGAAGTAGAGAGACCCAGTACTTC. Translating gives CASSLTSDRSRETQYF. The chain uses TRBV27 and TRBJ2-5; tentative D call: TRBD1 (6 bases). Germline-derived CDR1 and CDR2 are MNHEY and SMNVEV (reference sequence). The V and J ends lost 2 bases and 4 bases respectively, with 17 bases between them. This CDR3 has 16 amino acids.

The chain recombines TRBV9 with TRBJ1-2; D possibly corresponds to TRBD1 (6 bases). The CDR3 contains 18 residues. CDR1 and CDR2 from the germline V gene are SGDLS and YYNGEE. V lost 3 bases and J 1 base, leaving 22 bases between the germline ends. The chain's CDR3 is CASSGPPGGAENNYGYTF. In DNA form, the CDR3 reads TGTGCCAGCAGCGGCCCCCCGGGGGGGGCTGAAAATAACTATGGCTACACCTTC. The variable domain in full, completed from reference TRBV9 and TRBJ1-2, reads DSGVTQTPKHLITATGQRVTLRCSPRSGDLSVYWYQQSLDQGLQFLIQYYNGEERAKGNILERFSAQQFPDLHSELNLSSLELGDSALYFCASSGPPGGAENNYGYTFGSGTRLTVV.

The CDR3 sequence: CASSLAQGGTEAFF. The CDR3 bases are TGTGCCAGCAGCTTAGCACAGGGGGGCACTGAAGCTTTCTTT. The chain combines TRBV7-8 with TRBJ1-1; 8 bases agree with TRBD1. J gave up 4 bases and V 0 bases, and 1 base lay outside the gene matches. Germline V CDR1 and CDR2: SGHVS, FQNEAQ. This CDR3 has 14 amino acids.

This chain joins TRBV7-9 and TRBJ2-2, with D possibly being TRBD1 (5 bases). V dropped 3 bases and J dropped 5 bases, with 7 bases sitting between them. Germline values: CDR1 SEHNR, CDR2 FQNEAQ (reference sequence). The CDR3 spans 13 residues. CDR3 nucleotides: TGTGCCAGCAGCTTGACAGAAACCGGGGAGCTGTTTTTT. Amino acid sequence: CASSLTETGELFF.

The chain uses TRBV5-1 and TRBJ2-7; 7 bases fit TRBD1. Trimming took 5 bases from V and 4 from J; bases not matched to a gene: 9. Germline CDR1 is SGHRS and CDR2 is YFSETQ. The CDR3 is made up of 14 amino acids. CDR3 residues: CASRLIGGAYEQYF. As DNA, the CDR3 is TGCGCCAGCAGACTCATAGGGGGCGCTTACGAGCAGTACTTC.